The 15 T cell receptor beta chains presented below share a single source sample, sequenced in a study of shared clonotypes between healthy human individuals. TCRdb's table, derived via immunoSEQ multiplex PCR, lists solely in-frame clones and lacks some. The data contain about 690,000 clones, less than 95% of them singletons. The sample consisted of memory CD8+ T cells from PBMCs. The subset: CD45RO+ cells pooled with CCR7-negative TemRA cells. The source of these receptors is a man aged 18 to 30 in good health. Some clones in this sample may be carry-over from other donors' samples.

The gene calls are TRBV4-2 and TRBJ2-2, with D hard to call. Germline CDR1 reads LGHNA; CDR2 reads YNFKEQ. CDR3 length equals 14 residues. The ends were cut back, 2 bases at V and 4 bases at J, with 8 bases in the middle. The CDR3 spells CASSQYSSTGELFF. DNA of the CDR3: TGTGCCAGCAGCCAATATAGCAGCACCGGGGAGCTGTTTTTT.

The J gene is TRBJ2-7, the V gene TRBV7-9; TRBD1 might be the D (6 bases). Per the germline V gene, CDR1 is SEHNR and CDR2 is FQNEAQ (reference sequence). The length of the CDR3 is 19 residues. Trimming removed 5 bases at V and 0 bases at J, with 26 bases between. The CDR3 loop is CASSSITPQGRSSSYEQYF. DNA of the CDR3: TGTGCCAGCAGCAGCATCACACCACAGGGACGGTCAAGCTCCTACGAGCAGTACTTC.

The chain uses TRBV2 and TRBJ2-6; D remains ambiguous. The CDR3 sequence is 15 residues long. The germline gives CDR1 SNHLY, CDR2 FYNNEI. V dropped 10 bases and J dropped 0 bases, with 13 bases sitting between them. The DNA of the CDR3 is TGTGCCACCAAAGCCCTCCGCTCTGGGGCCAACGTCCTGACTTTC. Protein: CATKALRSGANVLTF.

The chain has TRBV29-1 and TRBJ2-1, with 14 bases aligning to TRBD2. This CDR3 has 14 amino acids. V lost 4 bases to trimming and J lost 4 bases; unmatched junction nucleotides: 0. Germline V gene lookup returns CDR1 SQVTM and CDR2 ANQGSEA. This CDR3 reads CSVGLAGGYNEQFF. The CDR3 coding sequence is TGCAGCGTTGGACTAGCGGGAGGGTACAATGAGCAGTTCTTC.

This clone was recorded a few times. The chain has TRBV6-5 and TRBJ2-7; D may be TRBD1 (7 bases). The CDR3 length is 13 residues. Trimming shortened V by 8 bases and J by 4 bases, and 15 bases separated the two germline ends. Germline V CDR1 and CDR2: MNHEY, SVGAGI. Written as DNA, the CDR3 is TGTGCCAGCGCCGGAGGGGGCTGGTACGAGCAGTACTTC. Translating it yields CASAGGGWYEQYF.

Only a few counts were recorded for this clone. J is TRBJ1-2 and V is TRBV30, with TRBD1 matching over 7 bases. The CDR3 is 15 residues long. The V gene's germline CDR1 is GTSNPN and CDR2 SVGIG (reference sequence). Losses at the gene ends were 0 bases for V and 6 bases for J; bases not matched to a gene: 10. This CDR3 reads CAWSVRRGGADGYTF. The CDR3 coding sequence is TGTGCCTGGAGTGTACGGAGAGGGGGCGCGGATGGCTACACCTTC.

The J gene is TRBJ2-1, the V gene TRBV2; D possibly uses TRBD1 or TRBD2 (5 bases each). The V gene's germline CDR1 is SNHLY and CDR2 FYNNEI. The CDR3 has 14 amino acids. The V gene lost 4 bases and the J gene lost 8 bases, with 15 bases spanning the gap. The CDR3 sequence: CASSGRDDSYEQFF. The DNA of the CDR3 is TGTGCCAGCAGTGGCAGGGACGATAGCTATGAGCAGTTCTTC.

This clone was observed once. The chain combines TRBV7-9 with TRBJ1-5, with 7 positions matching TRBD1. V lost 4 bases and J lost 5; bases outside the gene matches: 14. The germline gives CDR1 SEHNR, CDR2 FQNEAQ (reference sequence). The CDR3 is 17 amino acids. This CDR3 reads CASSSFVQGEWDQPQHF. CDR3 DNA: TGTGCCAGCAGCTCGTTCGTGCAGGGGGAATGGGATCAGCCCCAGCATTTT.

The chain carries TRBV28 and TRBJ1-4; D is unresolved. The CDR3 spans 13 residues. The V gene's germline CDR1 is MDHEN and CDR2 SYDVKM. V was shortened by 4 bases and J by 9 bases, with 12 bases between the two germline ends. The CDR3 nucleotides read TGTGCCAGCAGTTCATGGCCGGCCCAAAAACTGTTTTTT. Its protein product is CASSSWPAQKLFF.

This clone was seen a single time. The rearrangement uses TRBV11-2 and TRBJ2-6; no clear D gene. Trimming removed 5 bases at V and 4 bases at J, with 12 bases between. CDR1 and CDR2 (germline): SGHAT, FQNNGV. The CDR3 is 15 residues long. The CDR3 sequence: CASSRRSEGANVLTF. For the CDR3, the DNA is TGTGCCAGCAGCCGTAGGTCGGAGGGGGCCAACGTCCTGACTTTC.

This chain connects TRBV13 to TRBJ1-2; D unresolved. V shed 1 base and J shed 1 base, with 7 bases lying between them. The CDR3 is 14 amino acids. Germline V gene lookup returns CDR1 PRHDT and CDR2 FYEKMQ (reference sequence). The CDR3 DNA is TGTGCCAGCAGCTTAGCCGGGGATAACTATGGCTACACCTTC. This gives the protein CASSLAGDNYGYTF.

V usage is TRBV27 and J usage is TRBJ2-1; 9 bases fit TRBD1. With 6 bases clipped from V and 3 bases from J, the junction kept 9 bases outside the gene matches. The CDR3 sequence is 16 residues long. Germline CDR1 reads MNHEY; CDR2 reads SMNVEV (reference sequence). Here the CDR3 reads CASRNIGTGFYNEQFF. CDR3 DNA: TGTGCCAGCAGAAACATAGGGACAGGGTTCTACAATGAGCAGTTCTTC.

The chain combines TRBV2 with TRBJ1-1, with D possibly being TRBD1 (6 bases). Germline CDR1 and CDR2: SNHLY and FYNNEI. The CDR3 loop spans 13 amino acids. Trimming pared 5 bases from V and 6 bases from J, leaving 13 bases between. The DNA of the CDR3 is TGTGCCAGCAGTCACACAGGGTCCCCTGAAGCTTTCTTT. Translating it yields CASSHTGSPEAFF.

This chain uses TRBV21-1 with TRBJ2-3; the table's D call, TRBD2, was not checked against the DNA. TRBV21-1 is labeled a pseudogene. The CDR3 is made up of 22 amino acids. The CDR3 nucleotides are TGTGCCAGCAGCCGAAAATTTCACCTCCTGACTAGCACCGGGGTCACGGCAGATACGCAGTATTTT. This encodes CASSRKFHLLTSTGVTADTQYF.

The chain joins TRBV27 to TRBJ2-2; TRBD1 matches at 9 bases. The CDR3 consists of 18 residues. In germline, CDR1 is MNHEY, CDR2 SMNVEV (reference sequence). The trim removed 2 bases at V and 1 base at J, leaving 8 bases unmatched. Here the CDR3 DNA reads TGTGCCAGCAGTTTAATGAGGGGGACAGGGAGGAACACCGGGGAGCTGTTTTTT. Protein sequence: CASSLMRGTGRNTGELFF.